The 19 T cell receptor beta chains presented below share a single source sample, sequenced in a study of T cell responses to AZD1222 COVID-19 vaccine. Only in-frame clones appear in the TCRdb table, and some are missing; sequencing was by immunoSEQ multiplex PCR. The profile shows tens of thousands of clones, roughly 80% of them singletons. Sequences were derived from peripheral blood, sampled 28 days after the second AZD1222 dose. Receptor source: an adult who received the AZD1222 COVID-19 vaccine.

The chain carries TRBV12-2 and TRBJ2-5; the table's D call, TRBD2, has no DNA check behind it. TRBV12-2 is flagged as a pseudogene. The CDR3 runs to 18 residues. Written as DNA, the CDR3 is TGTGCAAGTCGCCGTAGTGGGGGGTTCCGCCTCTTCCCAGAGACCCAGTACTTC. It encodes CASRRSGGFRLFPETQYF.

V gene TRBV7-6 combines with J gene TRBJ2-1; 8 positions match TRBD2. Germline CDR1 reads SGHVS; CDR2 reads FNYEAQ. J was trimmed by 13 bases and V by 1 base; bases with no gene match: 9. This CDR3 comprises 14 residues. The CDR3 DNA is TGTGCCAGCAGCTTAGAATGGAGCGGGGGCCCACAGTTCTTC. Its protein product is CASSLEWSGGPQFF. Full variable domain (rest looked up from reference TRBV7-6 and TRBJ2-1): GAGVSQSPRYKVTKRGQDVALRCDPISGHVSLYWYRQALGQGPEFLTYFNYEAQQDKSGLPNDRFSAERPEGSISTLTIQRTEQRDSAMYRCASSLEWSGGPQFFGPGTRLTVL.

The J gene is TRBJ2-1, the V gene TRBV29-1, with unresolved D. This CDR3 comprises 11 residues. V dropped 5 bases and J dropped 2 bases, with 4 bases sitting between them. Germline assignment: CDR1 SQVTM and CDR2 ANQGSEA. The DNA of the CDR3 is TGCAGCGTTCGGCCCTACAATGAGCAGTTCTTC. This translates into CSVRPYNEQFF.

This chain joins TRBV2 and TRBJ2-1; D is ambiguous. The CDR3 is 13 amino acids. Per the germline V gene, CDR1 is SNHLY and CDR2 is FYNNEI. The ends were cut back, 7 bases at V and 7 bases at J, with 14 bases in the middle. The CDR3, as DNA: TGTGCCAGCATCACGTCCGGGTGGAATGAGCAGTTCTTC. Protein: CASITSGWNEQFF.

The chain is built from TRBV2 and TRBJ2-5, with a weak D call TRBD1 (5 bases). Per germline, CDR1 SNHLY and CDR2 FYNNEI. The V gene lost 6 bases and the J gene lost 3 bases, with 20 bases spanning the gap. This CDR3 region has 16 residues. The CDR3 here is CASSARAVGIKETQYF. CDR3 DNA sequence: TGTGCCAGCAGCGCCAGGGCGGTGGGAATTAAAGAGACCCAGTACTTC. Combining the CDR3 with reference TRBV2 and TRBJ2-5 gives the whole variable domain EPEVTQTPSHQVTQMGQEVILRCVPISNHLYFYWYRQILGQKVEFLVSFYNNEISEKSEIFDDQFSVERPDGSNFTLKIRSTKLEDSAMYFCASSARAVGIKETQYFGPGTRLLVL.

V and J are TRBV27 and TRBJ2-7, with D tentatively TRBD2 (5 bases). Germline V gene lookup returns CDR1 MNHEY and CDR2 SMNVEV (reference sequence). The CDR3 consists of 15 residues. Trimming shortened V by 3 bases and J by 1 base, and 13 bases separated the two germline ends. Written as DNA, the CDR3 is TGTGCCAGCAGTTTGGGAGCTCCCGTGTCCTACGAGCAGTACTTC. Residues: CASSLGAPVSYEQYF.

This chain uses TRBV27 with TRBJ1-1; D is uncertain. CDR1 MNHEY and CDR2 SMNVEV come from the germline V gene (reference sequence). Trimming took off 2 bases at V and 2 bases at J, with 6 bases between the two ends. CDR3 length: 13 residues. In DNA form, the CDR3 reads TGTGCCAGCAGTTTACAAGGAAACACTGAAGCTTTCTTT. Its translation is CASSLQGNTEAFF.

The J gene is TRBJ1-6, the V gene TRBV27; weak D call: TRBD1 (5 bases). The CDR3 covers 17 residues. Germline-derived CDR1 and CDR2 are MNHEY and SMNVEV (reference sequence). V lost 6 bases to trimming and J lost 0 bases, with 15 bases between them. CDR3 nucleotide sequence: TGTGCCAGCAGCCCGGGACCGCTGAGCTCCTATAATTCACCCCTCCACTTT. Translated: CASSPGPLSSYNSPLHF.

The rearrangement uses TRBV7-9 and TRBJ1-5; possible D gene TRBD1, 5 bases. The CDR3 length is 13 residues. CDR1 and CDR2 from the germline V gene are SEHNR and FQNEAQ (reference sequence). The germline V and J ends were trimmed by 5 bases and 6 bases, with 11 bases remaining between them. The CDR3 DNA sequence: TGTGCCAGCAGCACGACAGCTCTTCAGCCCCAGCATTTT. This encodes CASSTTALQPQHF.

The V gene is TRBV9, the J gene TRBJ1-1; possibly TRBD1 for D (5 bases). The CDR3 loop spans 15 amino acids. The V gene's germline CDR1 is SGDLS and CDR2 YYNGEE. V was clipped by 0 bases and J by 3 bases, with 12 bases between them. DNA for the CDR3: TGTGCCAGCAGCGTAGAGGGGCGGCTTGACACTGAAGCTTTCTTT. Translating it yields CASSVEGRLDTEAFF.

V and J are TRBV18 and TRBJ2-1, with D possibly TRBD2 on 5 matching bases. Per germline, CDR1 KGHSH and CDR2 LQKENI. There are 15 residues in the CDR3. V was trimmed by 6 bases and J by 2 bases, leaving 14 bases between them. The chain's CDR3 is CASSRVKEPYNEQFF. The CDR3 DNA sequence: TGTGCCAGCTCGAGGGTCAAGGAACCCTACAATGAGCAGTTCTTC.

This chain uses TRBV7-2 with TRBJ2-7, with TRBD2 matching 10 bases. V shed 3 bases, J shed 0 bases, and the junction held 5 bases outside the gene matches. CDR1 and CDR2 (germline): SGHTA, FQGNSA. The CDR3 sequence is 16 residues long. CDR3 residues: CASSLGTSVVSYEQYF. The CDR3 coding sequence is TGTGCCAGCAGCTTGGGGACTAGCGTAGTCTCCTACGAGCAGTACTTC.

CDR3 coding DNA: TGTGCCAGCAAACCCGGGACTCAAGAGACCCAGTACTTC. This encodes CASKPGTQETQYF. J is TRBJ2-5 and V is TRBV2, with D perhaps TRBD2 (6 bases). V was cut by 7 bases and J by 2 bases, with 11 bases left in between. CDR3 size: 13 residues. Germline V gene data show CDR1 as SNHLY and CDR2 as FYNNEI.

V gene TRBV19 combines with J gene TRBJ2-4; D gene ambiguous. CDR1 LNHDA and CDR2 SQIVND come from the germline V gene (reference sequence). Trimming took 5 bases from V and 10 from J, leaving 21 bases between them. The CDR3 spans 15 residues. CDR3 bases: TGTGCCAGTAGTGAACCTTATGTCCGGTCAGCGATTCAGTACTTC. Translated: CASSEPYVRSAIQYF.

This clone was detected once. V is TRBV7-9 and J is TRBJ1-2; the D gene is possibly TRBD1 (5 bases). CDR1 and CDR2 (germline): SEHNR, FQNEAQ (reference sequence). The length of the CDR3 is 15 residues. Deletions cut 5 bases from V and 2 bases from J, with 15 bases between. The CDR3: CASSPPWGENYGYTF. The CDR3, as DNA: TGTGCCAGCAGCCCCCCATGGGGGGAGAACTATGGCTACACCTTC.

The chain combines TRBV30 with TRBJ1-1, with D possibly matching TRBD1 (5 bases). Germline V gene sequence: CDR1 GTSNPN, CDR2 SVGIG (reference sequence). Trimming stripped 1 base from V and 6 bases from J, with 12 bases between. This CDR3 spans 13 amino acids. The CDR3 reads CAWSGGSGAEAFF. CDR3 coding DNA: TGTGCCTGGAGTGGGGGCTCGGGGGCTGAAGCTTTCTTT.

The V call is TRBV29-1, the J call TRBJ2-7; D could derive from TRBD1 or TRBD2 (5 bases each). The CDR3 is made up of 13 amino acids. Germline CDR1 and CDR2: SQVTM and ANQGSEA. Trimming took off 1 base at V and 2 bases at J, with 9 bases between the two ends. The CDR3 DNA follows: TGCAGCGTTGAAGTGGGGGTCACCTACGAGCAGTACTTC. Translating it yields CSVEVGVTYEQYF.

Only one count was recorded for this clone. Other nucleotide sequences from this sample produce the same CDR3. V gene TRBV30 combines with J gene TRBJ1-2; D gene unclear. Germline lookup yields CDR1 GTSNPN and CDR2 SVGIG (reference sequence). This CDR3 has 12 amino acids. Deletions cut 5 bases from V and 2 bases from J, with 9 bases between. Here the CDR3 reads CAWDSENYGYTF. For the CDR3, the DNA is TGTGCCTGGGATTCAGAGAACTATGGCTACACCTTC.

The chain recombines TRBV9 with TRBJ2-1; D gene uncertain. CDR1 is SGDLS and CDR2 is YYNGEE in the germline V gene. The V end was cut by 1 base, the J end by 4 bases, with 6 bases between. The CDR3 spans 13 residues. Here the CDR3 reads CASSVKGYNEQFF. DNA for the CDR3: TGTGCCAGCAGCGTAAAAGGGTACAATGAGCAGTTCTTC.